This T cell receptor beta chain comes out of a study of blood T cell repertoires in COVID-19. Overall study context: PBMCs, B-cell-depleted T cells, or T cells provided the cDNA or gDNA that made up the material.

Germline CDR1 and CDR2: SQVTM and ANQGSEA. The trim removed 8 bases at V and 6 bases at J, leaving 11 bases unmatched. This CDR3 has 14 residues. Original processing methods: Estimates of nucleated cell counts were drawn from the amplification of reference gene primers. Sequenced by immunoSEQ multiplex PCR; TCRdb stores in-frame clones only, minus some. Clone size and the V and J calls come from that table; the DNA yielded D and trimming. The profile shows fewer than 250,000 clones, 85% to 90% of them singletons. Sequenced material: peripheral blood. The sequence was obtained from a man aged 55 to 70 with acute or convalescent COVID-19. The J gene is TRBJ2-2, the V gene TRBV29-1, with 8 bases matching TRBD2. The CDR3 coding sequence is TGCAGCATACTACTCGGGAGGGTTCCCGGGGAGCTGTTTTTT. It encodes CSILLGRVPGELFF.